The rows below give T cell receptor beta chains drawn from one sample of a study of lymphopenia after photon versus proton radiotherapy. The method was immunoSEQ multiplex PCR; TCRdb's version includes in-frame clones alone and lacks a portion of them. The data show fewer than 65,000 clones, roughly 86% seen once. The source material was peripheral blood, sampled from a patient treated with photon-based radiotherapy. These receptors came from a man in his forties with gastric cancer. The CDR3 runs from the conserved cysteine through the conserved F or W. Each record gives: clone size, J gene, V gene, D gene, CDR3 DNA, CDR3 protein. D genes are given only for firm matches. A row's size may be missing; if present it is once, few, many or a size class.

-,TRBJ2-1,TRBV7-2,-,TGTGCCAGCAGCTTAGCTTCCGAAGCTGAGCAGTTCTTC,CASSLASEAEQFF
-,TRBJ1-2,TRBV5-4,TRBD1,TGTGCCAGCAGACCAAGGACAGGGGACTATGGCTACACCTTC,CASRPRTGDYGYTF
few,TRBJ1-1,TRBV15,-,TGTGCCACCAGCAGAGGACAGGCGAACACTGAAGCTTTCTTT,CATSRGQANTEAFF
few,TRBJ1-6,TRBV19,-,TGTGCCAGCCAGATAGCGGATTCACCCCTCCACTTT,CASQIADSPLHF
-,TRBJ2-2,TRBV27,-,TGTGCCAGCAGTCACCGAGGCAGGGGTCTTCCTATAAACACCGGGGAGCTGTTTTTT,CASSHRGRGLPINTGELFF
-,TRBJ1-5,TRBV2,TRBD1,TGTGCCAGCAGTAGGACAGGGGGATTGGGAAGCAATCAGCCCCAGCATTTT,CASSRTGGLGSNQPQHF
-,TRBJ2-3,TRBV19,TRBD1,TGTGCCAGTAGGGACAGGGGGCGCGCAGATACGCAGTATTTT,CASRDRGRADTQYF
once,TRBJ2-5,TRBV19,-,TGTGCCAGTAGTCCCGACAGAGACCAAGAGACCCAGTACTTC,CASSPDRDQETQYF
-,TRBJ2-7,TRBV19,TRBD2,TGTGCCAGTAGTATAGACGCCCCGACTAGCGGGGGGTCCTACGAGCAGTACTTC,CASSIDAPTSGGSYEQYF
-,TRBJ1-1,TRBV29-1,TRBD1,TGCAGCGCAAAGACCACAGGGGGGAACACTGAAGCTTTCTTT,CSAKTTGGNTEAFF
-,TRBJ2-5,TRBV10-2,TRBD2,TGCGCCAGCAGTGAGAGACTAGCGGGGACAGAGACCCAGTACTTC,CASSERLAGTETQYF
-,TRBJ2-5,TRBV2,TRBD2,TGTGCCAGCAGACCTCGGACTAGCGGGGGTGAGACCCAGTACTTC,CASRPRTSGGETQYF
-,TRBJ2-1,TRBV6-5,-,TGTGCCAGCGGGTCCGGCGGCGATGAGCAGTTCTTC,CASGSGGDEQFF
-,TRBJ2-3,TRBV7-3,-,TGTGCCAGCAGCTTACTCGGGACGAGCACAGATACGCAGTATTTT,CASSLLGTSTDTQYF
-,TRBJ1-3,TRBV19,-,TGTGCCAGTAGCTCAGGGGACTCTGGAAACACCATATATTTT,CASSSGDSGNTIYF
-,TRBJ2-7,TRBV7-9,-,TGTGCCAGCAGCCCCGGACATAATCCCACCTACGAGCAGTACTTC,CASSPGHNPTYEQYF
-,TRBJ1-5,TRBV7-8,-,TGTGCCAGCAGCTTAGCGGGGGCAGAAAATCAGCCCCAGCATTTT,CASSLAGAENQPQHF
-,TRBJ1-2,TRBV7-2,-,TGTGCCACCTCGACAGGTCTGTTCCAGGTCGGTGGCTACACCTTC,CATSTGLFQVGGYTF
-,TRBJ1-6,TRBV7-9,-,TGTGCCAGCAGCTCACGGACGGCGATTCACTCCTATAATTCACCCCTCCACTTT,CASSSRTAIHSYNSPLHF
-,TRBJ2-5,TRBV7-9,TRBD2,TGTGCCAGCAGCTCCGGACTAGCGGGGGGTCTCGGGACCCAGTACTTC,CASSSGLAGGLGTQYF
-,TRBJ2-7,TRBV6-1,TRBD1,TGTGCCAGCAGTGAACGCACAGGGGGCTACGATGACGGGCAGTACTTC,CASSERTGGYDDGQYF
-,TRBJ2-7,TRBV4-1,-,TGCGCCAGCAGCCACGCCCCCGACCCTAGCTACGAGCAGTACTTC,CASSHAPDPSYEQYF
once,TRBJ1-1,TRBV12-5,-,TGTGCTAGTGCCTTCAACACTGAAGCTTTCTTT,CASAFNTEAFF
-,TRBJ2-3,TRBV18,-,TGTGCCAGCTCATACCGAGAGGCAGATACGCAGTATTTT,CASSYREADTQYF
-,TRBJ1-2,TRBV14,-,TGTGCCAGCAGCCAAGATCTGAGAGATGGCTACACCTTC,CASSQDLRDGYTF
-,TRBJ2-3,TRBV19,-,TGTGCCAGTAGCTATGGGGGCGTGGGCACAGATACGCAGTATTTT,CASSYGGVGTDTQYF
-,TRBJ2-7,TRBV6-6,TRBD1,TGTGCCAGCAGTTACTCGAAGGCAGGGGGCTCCTACGAGCAGTACTTC,CASSYSKAGGSYEQYF
-,TRBJ2-1,TRBV29-1,-,TGCAGCGTGCAAAACTCGGAGGGTGAGCAGTTCTTC,CSVQNSEGEQFF
-,TRBJ1-2,TRBV9,-,TGTGCCAGCAGCGTAGCTGCGGGGGCCTTATCTGGCTACACCTTC,CASSVAAGALSGYTF
-,TRBJ2-3,TRBV15,-,TGTGCCACCAGCCCAGTCCAGGGGTGGGATACGCAGTATTTT,CATSPVQGWDTQYF
-,TRBJ2-5,TRBV9,-,TGTGCCAGCAGCGTAGGTATAAAGGGGGAGACCCAGTACTTC,CASSVGIKGETQYF
-,TRBJ2-3,TRBV29-1,TRBD1,TGCAGCGTTGAAGTTGGACAGGGAGATACGCAGTATTTT,CSVEVGQGDTQYF
-,TRBJ2-6,TRBV7-2,-,TGTGCCAGCAGCTCCAGGGCGACTTTCGGAGGGGCCAACGTCCTGACTTTC,CASSSRATFGGANVLTF
once,TRBJ1-1,TRBV4-2,TRBD1,TGTGCCAGCAGCCAAGCGGGACAGAATTTAAACACTGAAGCTTTCTTT,CASSQAGQNLNTEAFF
-,TRBJ1-3,TRBV6-1,TRBD1,TGTGCCAGCAGTGGAGGACAGGGGTTCTATAGCTCTGGAAACACCATATATTTT,CASSGGQGFYSSGNTIYF
-,TRBJ2-7,TRBV5-1,-,TGCGCCAGCAGCTTGAACCCGGGGGGCGCGGGTAACGAGCAGTACTTC,CASSLNPGGAGNEQYF
-,TRBJ1-2,TRBV5-6,-,TGTGCCAGCAGCTTGGGTCAGGGCCCCTATGGCTACACCTTC,CASSLGQGPYGYTF
-,TRBJ2-7,TRBV27,-,TGTGCCAGCAGTTCACTGACAGGCTACGAGCAGTACTTC,CASSSLTGYEQYF
-,TRBJ1-1,TRBV29-1,-,TGCAGCGCTAGGGACGGCACTGAAGCTTTCTTT,CSARDGTEAFF
-,TRBJ2-5,TRBV7-8,-,TGTGCCAGCAGCTTAGGAGGGCGACCCTCTATAGAGACCCAGTACTTC,CASSLGGRPSIETQYF
-,TRBJ1-3,TRBV7-2,-,TGTGCCAGCAGCTTAGGGCCTGGAAACACCATATATTTT,CASSLGPGNTIYF
few,TRBJ1-2,TRBV7-2,TRBD1,TGTGCCAGCAGCTTAAATCAGGGGGAGGTTGGCTACACCTTC,CASSLNQGEVGYTF
-,TRBJ1-1,TRBV7-9,-,TGTGCCAGCAGCTTAGAAGTAGGGAGCACTGAAGCTTTCTTT,CASSLEVGSTEAFF
-,TRBJ2-1,TRBV9,TRBD2,TGTGCCAGCAGCGTAGCGTCCGCTAGCGGGGGGGACAATGAGCAGTTCTTC,CASSVASASGGDNEQFF
-,TRBJ1-5,TRBV25-1,TRBD1,TGTGCCAGTCAGGGGGCAGGGGGCAATCAGCCCCAGCATTTT,CASQGAGGNQPQHF